Listed here are 32 T cell receptor beta chains from one sample, sequenced in a study of identical twins' blood T cells. Via MiXCR, TCRdb re-called the 5' RACE reads, giving one row per CDR3 protein. The table lists a few hundred thousand distinct CDR3 sequences, 28% of them singletons. Sequencing was done on a sample of PBMCs. These receptors all stem from a woman aged 18 to 50 in good health.

Note on this clonotype: At one end the junction does not follow the germline gene, possibly because of a read error. The V and J genes are TRBV10-2 and TRBJ1-2, with 9 positions matching TRBD1. The germline V gene has CDR1 WSHSY and CDR2 SAAADI. This CDR3 comprises 15 residues. CDR3 in DNA: TGCGCCGGCAGTCAAACCCCGGGACAGGGATCTGGCTACACCTTC. As protein: CAGSQTPGQGSGYTF.

On this clonotype itself: A much larger clone sits a single nucleotide away, making a read error possible. The chain joins TRBV10-3 to TRBJ1-2; D may be TRBD1 (5 bases). Trimming pared 2 bases from V and 4 bases from J, leaving 14 bases between. The CDR3 has 15 residues. Germline CDR1 and CDR2: ENHRY and SYGVKD. As DNA, the CDR3 is TGTGCCATCAGTGAGACCCTTTGGGGCAGCTATGGCTACACCTTC. Amino acid sequence: CAISETLWGSYGYTF.

Notes on this clonotype: Sequence at one end of the junction differs from germline and may be a read error. The rearrangement joins TRBV5-1 to TRBJ1-1; D not resolved. The CDR3 covers 15 residues. The germline CDR1 and CDR2 sequences are SGHRS and YFSETQ. The CDR3 sequence: CASSLELGATGEAFF. As DNA, the CDR3 is TGCGCCAGCAGCTTGGAACTGGGTGCGACCGGGGAAGCCTTCTTT.

The V and J genes are TRBV20-1 and TRBJ1-6; 9 bases map to TRBD1. J lost 3 bases, V lost 5 bases, and 5 bases had no gene match. Germline V CDR1 and CDR2: DFQATT, SNEGSKA (reference sequence). The CDR3 covers 15 residues. CDR3 sequence: CSAWTGVGYNSPLHF. The CDR3 coding sequence is TGCAGTGCTTGGACAGGGGTTGGCTATAATTCACCCCTCCACTTT.

The V call is TRBV20-1, the J call TRBJ2-2; D might be TRBD2 (5 bases). The CDR3 contains 17 residues. Germline V gene sequence: CDR1 DFQATT, CDR2 SNEGSKA (reference sequence). V lost 0 bases, J lost 0 bases, and 14 bases lay in between. CDR3 coding DNA: TGCAGTGCTAGAGATCGGAATACCGGGACGAACACCGGGGAGCTGTTTTTT. Translation gives CSARDRNTGTNTGELFF.

Note on this clonotype: A clone one base away is much larger, so this may be a read error. The J gene is TRBJ2-2, the V gene TRBV18; D remains ambiguous. The CDR3 covers 16 residues. Germline-derived CDR1 and CDR2 are KGHSH and LQKENI. CDR3 loop: CTSSPPNRPNTGELFF. CDR3 in DNA: TGTACCAGCTCACCACCGAATCGCCCGAACACCGGGGAGCTGTTTTTT.

This clonotype was counted ten times or more. The CDR3 sequence: CASGLAYGGNTEAFF. The CDR3, as DNA: TGTGCTAGTGGTTTGGCGTACGGGGGGAACACTGAAGCTTTCTTT. The V and J genes are TRBV12-5 and TRBJ1-1; TRBD1 is a possible D gene (5 bases). Trimming took 1 base from V and 1 from J, leaving 10 bases between them. CDR3 length: 15 amino acids. CDR1 is LGHNT and CDR2 is FRNRAP in the germline V gene.

The V call is TRBV19, the J call TRBJ1-3, with D hard to call. This CDR3 has 15 residues. Germline V CDR1 and CDR2: LNHDA, SQIVND (reference sequence). V shed 3 bases and J shed 0 bases, with 9 bases lying between them. The DNA of the CDR3 is TGTGCCAGTAGTATCGACGGTAGCTCTGGAAACACCATATATTTT. It yields the protein CASSIDGSSGNTIYF.

This clonotype was seen a few times. This chain uses TRBV20-1 with TRBJ2-4, with 9 bases matching TRBD2. CDR3 length: 14 amino acids. V dropped 6 bases and J dropped 2; count of bases not matched to a gene: 5. Germline CDR1 DFQATT, CDR2 SNEGSKA (reference sequence). The CDR3 loop is CSAVAGVTKNIQYF. DNA of the CDR3: TGCAGTGCCGTAGCGGGAGTTACCAAAAACATTCAGTACTTC.

This sequence joins TRBV28 and TRBJ2-1, with 9 bases identical to TRBD1. CDR3 length: 14 residues. Germline trimming cut 7 bases from V and 7 bases from J; bases unmatched to any gene: 8. CDR1 is MDHEN, CDR2 SYDVKM, per germline. CDR3 coding DNA: TGTGCCAGCATCCTGGACAGGGGACGAAATGAGCAGTTCTTC. Amino acids: CASILDRGRNEQFF.

Turning to this clonotype: Possible read error: a much larger clone is one base away. The chain combines TRBV29-1 with TRBJ1-2; no clear D gene. CDR1 and CDR2 (germline): SQVTM, ANQGSEA. The CDR3 totals 11 residues. CDR3 bases: TGCAGCGTTGATCTGAGGGTTGGCAACACCTTC. Residues: CSVDLRVGNTF. Full variable domain (outside the CDR3, taken from reference TRBV29-1 and TRBJ1-2): SAVISQKPSRDICQRGTSLTIQCQVDSQVTMMFWYRQQPGQSLTLIATANQGSEATYESGFVIDKFPISRPNLTFSTLTVSNMSPEDSSIYLCSVDLRVGNTFGSGTRLTVV.

This clonotype was counted between two and nine times. The chain couples TRBV9 to TRBJ2-4; the D is unclear. CDR1 and CDR2 from the germline V gene are SGDLS and YYNGEE. V gave up 0 bases and J gave up 3 bases, with 7 bases separating them. CDR3 length equals 14 residues. CDR3 bases: TGTGCCAGCAGCGTAGGGACCGACAAAAACATTCAGTACTTC. As protein: CASSVGTDKNIQYF.

This clonotype showed up just a few times. The J gene is TRBJ1-2, the V gene TRBV20-1, with D hard to call. Trimming stripped 3 bases from V and 8 bases from J, with 7 bases between. Germline V gene sequence: CDR1 DFQATT, CDR2 SNEGSKA (reference sequence). The length of the CDR3 is 10 residues. The DNA for the CDR3 is TGCAGTGCTAGCCGCACCGGCTACACCTTC. Translating it yields CSASRTGYTF.

This clonotype was seen a handful of times. The chain joins TRBV24-1 to TRBJ1-2; the D gene is possibly TRBD1 (5 bases). V gave up 1 base and J gave up 8 bases, with 10 bases separating them. CDR1 and CDR2 from the germline V gene are KGHDR and SFDVKD. This CDR3 has 13 residues. The CDR3 DNA is TGTGCCACCAGTGATTTTGCAGGGCGAGGCTACACCTTC. This translates into CATSDFAGRGYTF.

V gene TRBV29-1 combines with J gene TRBJ2-7; 9 positions agree with TRBD1. The CDR3 runs 14 residues. Germline CDR1 reads SQVTM; CDR2 reads ANQGSEA. After removal of 6 bases from V and 5 bases from J, the junction contained 11 bases not matched to a gene. CDR3 sequence reads: CSVRPGQGNHEQYF. The CDR3 nucleotides read TGCAGCGTCCGCCCGGGACAGGGTAACCACGAGCAGTACTTC.

This clonotype was counted at least ten times. The V gene is TRBV2, the J gene TRBJ1-2, with 9 bases aligning to TRBD1. The germline CDR1 and CDR2 sequences are SNHLY and FYNNEI. The CDR3 covers 16 residues. V was pared by 3 bases and J by 4 bases, with 9 bases of the junction left unmatched. CDR3 region: CASSELGGQGFYGYTF. Written as DNA, the CDR3 is TGTGCCAGCAGTGAGCTTGGGGGACAGGGTTTCTATGGCTACACCTTC.

This chain links TRBV5-1 with TRBJ1-1; TRBD1 agrees at 7 bases. The CDR3 is 17 amino acids. Germline trimming cut 0 bases from V and 7 bases from J; bases unmatched to any gene: 15. Per germline, CDR1 SGHRS and CDR2 YFSETQ. The CDR3 protein is CASSLARRGVGGIEAFF. Written as DNA, the CDR3 is TGCGCCAGCAGCTTGGCCCGCAGGGGGGTAGGAGGCATTGAAGCTTTCTTT.

The sample holds many counts of this clonotype. The chain joins TRBV7-9 to TRBJ2-7; no clear D gene. The CDR3 runs 12 residues. Germline assignment: CDR1 SEHNR and CDR2 FQNEAQ (reference sequence). V was shortened by 2 bases and J by 4 bases, with 6 bases between the two germline ends. The CDR3 region has the DNA TGTGCCAGCAGCTTATTTGAGTACGAGCAGTACTTC. This encodes CASSLFEYEQYF.

With regard to this clonotype: At one end, the junction sequence differs from germline, possibly due to a read error. J is TRBJ1-6 and V is TRBV20-1, with D possibly being TRBD1 (6 bases). Germline lookup yields CDR1 DFQATT and CDR2 SNEGSKA (reference sequence). This CDR3 contains 13 residues. The CDR3 DNA reads TGCAGTGCTGGAGAGGGGGTGAATTCACCCCTCCACTTT. Amino acid sequence: CSAGEGVNSPLHF.

Details on this clonotype: A much more abundant neighbour one base away suggests this may be a read error. For the CDR3, the DNA is TGCAGCGTTGATGACTGGAGGGGTGAAAAACTGTTTTTT. Amino acid sequence: CSVDDWRGEKLFF. The gene calls are TRBV29-1 and TRBJ1-4; D might be TRBD1 (5 bases). Germline lookup yields CDR1 SQVTM and CDR2 ANQGSEA. V was shortened by 3 bases and J by 7 bases, with 12 bases between the two germline ends. The CDR3 is 13 amino acids.

Only a few counts were recorded for this clonotype. V and J are TRBV5-1 and TRBJ1-2; the D is unclear. The CDR3 length is 11 residues. Germline CDR1 is SGHRS and CDR2 is YFSETQ. V was shortened by 5 bases and J by 8 bases, with 10 bases between the two germline ends. The DNA for the CDR3 is TGCGCCAGCAGGGCGACGTTAGGCTACACCTTC. The encoded protein is CASRATLGYTF.

The CDR3 spells CASSLVTLPNTEAFF. DNA for the CDR3: TGTGCCAGCAGCTTAGTAACCCTACCCAACACTGAAGCTTTCTTT. The genes are TRBV7-2 and TRBJ1-1; D ambiguous. Germline CDR1 is SGHTA and CDR2 is FQGNSA. V was pared by 1 base and J by 2 bases, with 11 bases between. This CDR3 has 15 amino acids.

V is TRBV14 and J is TRBJ2-1; tentatively, D is TRBD2 (6 bases). Germline values: CDR1 SGHDN, CDR2 FVKESK. The CDR3 loop spans 14 amino acids. V lost 1 base, J lost 7 bases, and 11 bases lay in between. The CDR3 DNA is TGTGCCAGCAGCCAAGCATGGCGGGGTAATGAGCAGTTCTTC. Amino acid sequence: CASSQAWRGNEQFF.

This clonotype is a singleton in its sample. This may come from a read error, since a much larger clone is one base off. V and J are TRBV16 and TRBJ2-1; TRBD2 might be the D (6 bases). CDR1 KGHSY and CDR2 FQNENV come from the germline V gene. The CDR3 consists of 15 residues. The CDR3 region has the DNA TGTGCCAGCAGCCAATCAAGGGACTCCCACAATGAGCAGTTCTTC. This translates into CASSQSRDSHNEQFF.

The chain couples TRBV19 to TRBJ2-2, with a possible D match to TRBD1 (7 bases). Trimming pared 6 bases from V and 6 bases from J, leaving 14 bases between. CDR1 is LNHDA and CDR2 is SQIVND in the germline V gene (reference sequence). The CDR3 is 14 amino acids. This CDR3 reads CASSRSRGAGELFF. The CDR3 DNA reads as TGTGCCAGTAGCCGCAGCAGGGGGGCCGGGGAGCTGTTTTTT. The variable domain in full, with the rest retrieved from reference TRBV19 and TRBJ2-2, is DGGITQSPKYLFRKEGQNVTLSCEQNLNHDAMYWYRQDPGQGLRLIYYSQIVNDFQKGDIAEGYSVSREKKESFPLTVTSAQKNPTAFYLCASSRSRGAGELFFGEGSRLTVL.

This clonotype was seen just once. One junction end does not reproduce the germline sequence, and a read error may be involved. V usage is TRBV20-1 and J usage is TRBJ1-1; D is undetermined. Germline V lookup: CDR1 DFQATT, CDR2 SNEGSKA (reference sequence). The CDR3 is 10 amino acids. CDR3 in amino acids: CSDRLTEAFF. The CDR3 DNA sequence: TGCAGTGATAGATTAACTGAAGCTTTCTTT.

This clonotype showed up many times. The V gene is TRBV3-1, the J gene TRBJ2-3; D call uncertain. This CDR3 region has 14 residues. Germline V gives CDR1 LGHDT, CDR2 YNNKEL (reference sequence). The V end lost 3 bases, the J end lost 4 bases, and 11 bases lay between the germline ends. The CDR3: CASSQAQGPDTQYF. The CDR3 DNA is TGTGCCAGCAGCCAGGCCCAAGGTCCAGATACGCAGTATTTT.

This clonotype turned up a few times. The J gene is TRBJ2-5, the V gene TRBV6-6; no clear D. With 4 bases removed from V and 2 bases from J, the gap between germline ends came to 8 bases. Germline V gene sequence: CDR1 MNHNY, CDR2 SVGAGI (reference sequence). The CDR3 totals 13 residues. CDR3 in amino acids: CASSFYAQETQYF. The CDR3 coding sequence is TGTGCCAGCAGTTTCTACGCACAAGAGACCCAGTACTTC.

The chain joins TRBV11-2 to TRBJ1-2; D is ambiguous. This CDR3 is built from 12 residues. The germline V gene has CDR1 SGHAT and CDR2 FQNNGV. V dropped 4 bases and J dropped 4 bases, with 7 bases sitting between them. The CDR3 region has the DNA TGTGCCAGCAGCTCTTCGACCTATGGCTACACCTTC. Translated, it gives CASSSSTYGYTF.

The CDR3 is CASSQQRLTGELFF. The CDR3 nucleotides read TGTGCCAGCAGCCAACAGAGGCTGACCGGGGAGCTGTTTTTT. This rearrangement joins TRBV11-2 to TRBJ2-2; D gene ambiguous. V gave up 5 bases and J gave up 5 bases, with 12 bases separating them. This CDR3 spans 14 amino acids. CDR1 and CDR2 from the germline V gene are SGHAT and FQNNGV. The complete variable domain, with remaining parts taken from reference TRBV11-2 and TRBJ2-2, reads EAGVAQSPRYKIIEKRQSVAFWCNPISGHATLYWYQQILGQGPKLLIQFQNNGVVDDSQLPKDRFSAERLKGVDSTLKIQPAKLEDSAVYLCASSQQRLTGELFFGEGSRLTVL.

Only a few counts were recorded for this clonotype. The J gene is TRBJ2-2, the V gene TRBV29-1; D may be TRBD2 (7 bases). CDR3 length: 15 residues. Looked up from germline, CDR1 is SQVTM and CDR2 is ANQGSEA. Trimming stripped 3 bases from V and 7 bases from J, with 18 bases between. For the CDR3, the DNA is TGCAGCGTTGATGTGGGGGGGCTTGGAGGCGGGGAGCTGTTTTTT. Translated: CSVDVGGLGGGELFF.

This clonotype was counted between two and nine times. The chain couples TRBV28 to TRBJ2-2, with D possibly being TRBD1 (6 bases). Trimming cost V 5 bases and J 7 bases, with 11 bases left between them. Germline CDR1 is MDHEN and CDR2 is SYDVKM. The CDR3 covers 13 residues. DNA for the CDR3: TGTGCCAGCAGTCTACAGGGAATCGGGGAGCTGTTTTTT. Translated: CASSLQGIGELFF.